A selection of T cell receptor beta chains follows, all from one sample in a study of cytomegalovirus exposure and HLA in healthy donors. Produced via immunoSEQ multiplex PCR; TCRdb's table is partial and in-frame only. The sample includes 82,000 or so clones, approximately 81% of them seen just once. Sample: PBMCs. The receptors stem from a woman aged 45 to 65 in good health and CMV-seropositive. CDR3s include the opening cysteine and the closing phenylalanine or tryptophan. The order of the fields is J gene, V gene, clone size, D gene, CDR3 DNA, CDR3 protein. A D gene is named only where the DNA matches it firmly. Rows give clone size only sometimes, using once, few, many, or a class for an expanded clone.

TRBJ1-1,TRBV6-5,-,-,TGTGCCAGCACCTCCCCCGGGGGGGTGGCTGAAGCTTTCTTT,CASTSPGGVAEAFF
TRBJ1-1,TRBV27,-,-,TGTGCCAGCAGTTTAAGTGCAGGGGTGAACACTGAAGCTTTCTTT,CASSLSAGVNTEAFF
TRBJ1-1,TRBV19,-,TRBD1,TGTGCCAGTAAAGACAGGGAGAACACTGAAGCTTTCTTT,CASKDRENTEAFF
TRBJ1-1,TRBV7-9,-,TRBD1,TGTGCCAGCAGCCAGAACAGGGGAGCAACTGAAGCTTTCTTT,CASSQNRGATEAFF
TRBJ1-1,TRBV6-5,few,-,TGTGCCAGCAGTTACTCGAAGGGGCGGGGGAACACTGAAGCTTTCTTT,CASSYSKGRGNTEAFF
TRBJ2-7,TRBV15,-,TRBD2,TGTGCCACCAGCCGGGGGGGGACGGAGCAGTACTTC,CATSRGGTEQYF
TRBJ2-5,TRBV7-2,-,-,TGTGCCAGCAGCTCGGGCCTAGCGAACCTAATCCGGGGAGAGACCCAGTACTTC,CASSSGLANLIRGETQYF
TRBJ2-5,TRBV10-2,-,-,TGCGCCAGCAGTGAAGGGGGAGGGAGAGAGACCCAGTACTTC,CASSEGGGRETQYF
TRBJ1-5,TRBV2,-,-,TGTGCCAGCAGTGGACCATCAGGGCCGGGTCAGCCCCAGCATTTT,CASSGPSGPGQPQHF
TRBJ1-2,TRBV10-3,once,-,TGTGCCATCAGTGAGTTCGGGAGCGGTCTGGGCTACACCTTC,CAISEFGSGLGYTF
TRBJ1-1,TRBV2,-,-,TGTGCCACCGCGGGGGACACTGAAGCTTTCTTT,CATAGDTEAFF
TRBJ1-5,TRBV19,-,TRBD1,TGTGCCAGTGGGGGACAGGGACTACCTCATCAGCCCCAGCATTTT,CASGGQGLPHQPQHF
TRBJ2-1,TRBV7-9,-,TRBD2,TGTGCCAGCAGCTCACCCGGGACTAACTACAATGAGCAGTTCTTC,CASSSPGTNYNEQFF
TRBJ2-2,TRBV5-4,-,-,TGTGCCAGCAGCCCGGGGAGGGGGAGCGACGGGGAGCTGTTTTTT,CASSPGRGSDGELFF
TRBJ2-2,TRBV6-1,once,TRBD2,TGTGCCACCAATAGCGGGAGAGGGACCGGGGAGCTGTTTTTT,CATNSGRGTGELFF
TRBJ1-3,TRBV5-1,-,-,TGCGCCAGCAGCTTGGGAGGTGGCCCGGGGTCTGTAAACACCATATATTTT,CASSLGGGPGSVNTIYF
TRBJ2-1,TRBV6-1,-,TRBD2,TGTGCCAACTCCGGACTAGGGTTTATCGATGAGCAGTTCTTC,CANSGLGFIDEQFF
TRBJ2-5,TRBV6-5,once,-,TGTGCCAGCAGCCTAGGCTTCGGACAGCAAGAGACCCAGTACTTC,CASSLGFGQQETQYF
TRBJ1-1,TRBV6-5,-,TRBD1,TGTGCCAGCAGTTTCCGGGACAGGGGGCTCCCTGAAGCTTTCTTT,CASSFRDRGLPEAFF
TRBJ2-5,TRBV6-1,once,-,TGTGCCAGCAGTGAAGGGTGGAGGCGGCGGACCAAAGAGACCCAGTACTTC,CASSEGWRRRTKETQYF
TRBJ1-5,TRBV4-2,-,TRBD1,TGTGCCAGCAGCCAAGATTTGGGACAGAGCAATCAGCCCCAGCATTTT,CASSQDLGQSNQPQHF
TRBJ2-7,TRBV23-1,-,-,TGCGCCAGCAGTCAATCAAATCCCCGGGGTAGTTACTACGAGCAGTACTTC,CASSQSNPRGSYYEQYF